This T cell receptor (beta chain) was observed in a study of cytomegalovirus exposure and HLA in healthy donors. Looking at the study overall: From HLA-typed donors, an early data release held around 85 million unique TCRs.

Findings and limits, study-wide: Most TCR beta V segments were productive about 87% or about 30% of the time in an earlier analysis. Several of the most significant clusters appeared, in a later analysis, to be linked to common viral pathogens.

With respect to this clone: Its cognate antigen is unknown.

In germline, CDR1 is SGHDT, CDR2 YYEEEE. V shed 1 base and J shed 3 bases, with 11 bases lying between them. The CDR3 is 14 residues long. The study ran its PCR with 60 Vbeta and 13 Jbeta primers. Measured with immunoSEQ multiplex PCR; TCRdb has only the in-frame clones, and not every one. Of 150,000 to 200,000 clones in the sample, approximately 83% are singletons; the top ten hold about 3.4%. This sequence was found in a male donor in good health and CMV-seronegative. J is TRBJ2-7 and V is TRBV5-6, with D possibly being TRBD2 (7 bases). The specimen sequenced was PBMCs. CDR3 coding DNA: TGTGCCAGCAGCTTGAGGGGGGGCTTCTACGAGCAGTACTTC. Protein product: CASSLRGGFYEQYF.